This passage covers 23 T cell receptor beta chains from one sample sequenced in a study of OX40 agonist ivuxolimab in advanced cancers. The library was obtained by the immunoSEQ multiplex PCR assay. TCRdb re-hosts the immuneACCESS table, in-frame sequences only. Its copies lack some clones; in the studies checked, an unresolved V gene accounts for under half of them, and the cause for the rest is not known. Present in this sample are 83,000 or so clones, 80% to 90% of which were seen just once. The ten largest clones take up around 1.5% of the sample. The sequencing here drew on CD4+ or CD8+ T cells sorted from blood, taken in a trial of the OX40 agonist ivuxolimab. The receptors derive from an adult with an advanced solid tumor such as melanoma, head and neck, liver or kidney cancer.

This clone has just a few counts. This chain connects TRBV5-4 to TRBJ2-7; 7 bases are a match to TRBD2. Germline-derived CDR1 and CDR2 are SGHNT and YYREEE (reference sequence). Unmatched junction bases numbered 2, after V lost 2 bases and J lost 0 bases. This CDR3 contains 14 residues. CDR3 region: CASSLGLGSYEQYF. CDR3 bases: TGTGCCAGCAGCTTAGGACTAGGCTCCTACGAGCAGTACTTC.

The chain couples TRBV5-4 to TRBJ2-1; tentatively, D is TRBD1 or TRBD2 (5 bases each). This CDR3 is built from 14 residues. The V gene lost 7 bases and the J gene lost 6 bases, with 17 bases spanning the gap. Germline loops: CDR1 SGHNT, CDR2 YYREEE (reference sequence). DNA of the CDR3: TGTGCCAGCTGGGCGCCGGGGCTTGGCAATGAGCAGTTCTTC. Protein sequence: CASWAPGLGNEQFF.

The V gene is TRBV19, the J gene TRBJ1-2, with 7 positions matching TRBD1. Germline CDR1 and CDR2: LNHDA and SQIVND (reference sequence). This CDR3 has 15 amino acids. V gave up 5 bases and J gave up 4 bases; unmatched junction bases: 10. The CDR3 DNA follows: TGTGCCAGTAGTTTAATACAGGGGTTGGGCTATGGCTACACCTTC. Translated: CASSLIQGLGYGYTF.

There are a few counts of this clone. As DNA, the CDR3 is TGTGCCACCAGCAGAGAGACAGGGGGCAGGGAAAAACTGTTTTTT. Its protein product is CATSRETGGREKLFF. The chain combines TRBV15 with TRBJ1-4; 10 nucleotides match TRBD1. CDR1 LNHNV and CDR2 YYDKDF come from the germline V gene (reference sequence). This CDR3 comprises 15 residues. Germline trimming cut 0 bases from V and 8 bases from J; bases unmatched to any gene: 3.

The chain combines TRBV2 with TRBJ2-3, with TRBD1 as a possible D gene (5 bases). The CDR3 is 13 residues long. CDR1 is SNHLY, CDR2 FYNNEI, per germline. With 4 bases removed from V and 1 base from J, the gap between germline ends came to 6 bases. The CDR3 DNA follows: TGTGCCAGCAGTGGGACACGCACAGATACGCAGTATTTT. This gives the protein CASSGTRTDTQYF.

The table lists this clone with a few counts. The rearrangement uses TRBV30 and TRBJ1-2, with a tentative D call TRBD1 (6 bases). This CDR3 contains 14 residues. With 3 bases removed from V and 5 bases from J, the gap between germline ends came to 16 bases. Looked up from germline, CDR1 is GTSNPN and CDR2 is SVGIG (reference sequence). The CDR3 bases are TGTGCCTGGAGCCTAGGGGGACAAGGGTATGGCTACACCTTC. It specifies CAWSLGGQGYGYTF.

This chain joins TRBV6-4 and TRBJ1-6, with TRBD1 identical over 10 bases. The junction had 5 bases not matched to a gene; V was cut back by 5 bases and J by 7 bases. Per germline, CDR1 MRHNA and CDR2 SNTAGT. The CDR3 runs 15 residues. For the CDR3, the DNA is TGTGCCAGCAGTCCCTCGGGACAGGGGAATTCACCCCTCCACTTT. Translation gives CASSPSGQGNSPLHF.

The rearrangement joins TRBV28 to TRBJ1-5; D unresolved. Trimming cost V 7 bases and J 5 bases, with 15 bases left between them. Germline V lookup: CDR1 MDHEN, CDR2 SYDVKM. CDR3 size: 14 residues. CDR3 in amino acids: CASTEGVGYQPQHF. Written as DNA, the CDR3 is TGTGCCAGCACCGAGGGAGTTGGATATCAGCCCCAGCATTTT.

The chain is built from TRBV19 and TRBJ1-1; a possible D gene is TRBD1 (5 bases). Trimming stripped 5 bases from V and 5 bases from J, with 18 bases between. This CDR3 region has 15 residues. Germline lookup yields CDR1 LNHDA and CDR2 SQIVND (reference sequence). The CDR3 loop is CASSPSLARDTEAFF. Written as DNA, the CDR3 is TGTGCCAGTAGTCCTAGTCTGGCCAGGGATACTGAAGCTTTCTTT.

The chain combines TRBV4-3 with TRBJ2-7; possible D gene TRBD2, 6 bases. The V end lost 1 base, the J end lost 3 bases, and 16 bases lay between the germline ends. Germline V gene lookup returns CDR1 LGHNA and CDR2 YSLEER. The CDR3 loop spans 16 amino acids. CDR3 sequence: CASSQVSWGAGYEQYF. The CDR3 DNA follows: TGCGCCAGCAGCCAAGTTTCATGGGGAGCGGGCTACGAGCAGTACTTC.

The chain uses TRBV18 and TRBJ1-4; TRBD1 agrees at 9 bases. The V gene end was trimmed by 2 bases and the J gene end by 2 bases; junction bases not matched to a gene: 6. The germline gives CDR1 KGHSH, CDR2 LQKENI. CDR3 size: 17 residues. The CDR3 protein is CASSPNTGGVTNEKLFF. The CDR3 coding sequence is TGTGCCAGCTCACCAAACACAGGGGGCGTGACTAATGAAAAACTGTTTTTT.

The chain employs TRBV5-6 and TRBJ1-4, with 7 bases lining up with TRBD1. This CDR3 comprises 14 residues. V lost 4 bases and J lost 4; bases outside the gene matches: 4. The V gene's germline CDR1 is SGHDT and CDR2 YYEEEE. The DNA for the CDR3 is TGTGCCAGCAGCCAGGGACAGTTTAATGAAAAACTGTTTTTT. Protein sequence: CASSQGQFNEKLFF.

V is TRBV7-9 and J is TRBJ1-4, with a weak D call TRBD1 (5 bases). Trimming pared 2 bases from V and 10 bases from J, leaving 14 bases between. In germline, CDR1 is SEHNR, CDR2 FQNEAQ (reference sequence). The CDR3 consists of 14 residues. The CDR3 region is CASSLKGRERKLFF. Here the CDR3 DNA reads TGTGCCAGCAGCTTAAAGGGGAGGGAGCGAAAACTGTTTTTT.

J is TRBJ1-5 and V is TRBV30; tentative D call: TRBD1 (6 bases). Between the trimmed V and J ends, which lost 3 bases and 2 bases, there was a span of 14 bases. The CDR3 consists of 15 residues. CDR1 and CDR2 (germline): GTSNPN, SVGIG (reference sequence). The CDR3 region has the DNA TGTGCCTGGAGCACGGGGGCGGGCGGCAATCAGCCCCAGCATTTT. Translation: CAWSTGAGGNQPQHF.

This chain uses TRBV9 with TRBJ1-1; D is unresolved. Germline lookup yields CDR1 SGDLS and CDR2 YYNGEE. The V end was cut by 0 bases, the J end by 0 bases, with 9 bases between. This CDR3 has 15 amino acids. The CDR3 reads CASSVGPGMNTEAFF. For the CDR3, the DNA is TGTGCCAGCAGCGTAGGCCCGGGGATGAACACTGAAGCTTTCTTT.

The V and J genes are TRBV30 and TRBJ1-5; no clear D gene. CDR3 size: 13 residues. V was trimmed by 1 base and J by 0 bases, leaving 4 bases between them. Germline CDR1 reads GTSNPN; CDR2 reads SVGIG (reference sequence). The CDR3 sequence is CAWSEHSNQPQHF. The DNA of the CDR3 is TGTGCCTGGAGTGAGCATAGCAATCAGCCCCAGCATTTT.

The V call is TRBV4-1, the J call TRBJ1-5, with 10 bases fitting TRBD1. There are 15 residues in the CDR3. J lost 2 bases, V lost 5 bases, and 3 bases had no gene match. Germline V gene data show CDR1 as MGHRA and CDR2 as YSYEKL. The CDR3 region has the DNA TGCGCCAGCAGCTCCGGGACAGGGGGCAATCAGCCCCAGCATTTT. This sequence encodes CASSSGTGGNQPQHF.

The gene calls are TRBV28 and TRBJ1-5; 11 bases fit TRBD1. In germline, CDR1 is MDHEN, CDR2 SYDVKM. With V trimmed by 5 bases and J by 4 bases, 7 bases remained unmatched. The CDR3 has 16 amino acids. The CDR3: CASSRRGQGGNQPQHF. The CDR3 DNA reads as TGTGCCAGCAGTCGACGGGGACAGGGGGGAAATCAGCCCCAGCATTTT.

The DNA of the CDR3 is TGTGCCAGCAGTTTGGGGGCTTTATCCGGCTACACCTTC. This sequence encodes CASSLGALSGYTF. This chain links TRBV28 with TRBJ1-2; D is possibly TRBD1 (6 bases). The CDR3 contains 13 residues. Between the trimmed V and J ends, which lost 3 bases and 8 bases, there was a span of 13 bases. Per germline, CDR1 MDHEN and CDR2 SYDVKM.

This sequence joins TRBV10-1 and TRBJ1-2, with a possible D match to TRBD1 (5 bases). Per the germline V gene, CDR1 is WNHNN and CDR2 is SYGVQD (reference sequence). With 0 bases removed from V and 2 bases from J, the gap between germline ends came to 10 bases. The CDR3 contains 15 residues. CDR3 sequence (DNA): TGCGCCAGCAGTGAGTCAAGGGGCCAGAACTATGGCTACACCTTC. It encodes CASSESRGQNYGYTF.

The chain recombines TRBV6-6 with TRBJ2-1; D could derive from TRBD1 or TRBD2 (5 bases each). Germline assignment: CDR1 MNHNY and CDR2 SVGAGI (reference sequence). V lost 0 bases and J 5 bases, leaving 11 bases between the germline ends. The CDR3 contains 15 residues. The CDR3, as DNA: TGTGCCAGCAGTTACTCGACTGTGGGGGACAATGAGCAGTTCTTC. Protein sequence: CASSYSTVGDNEQFF.

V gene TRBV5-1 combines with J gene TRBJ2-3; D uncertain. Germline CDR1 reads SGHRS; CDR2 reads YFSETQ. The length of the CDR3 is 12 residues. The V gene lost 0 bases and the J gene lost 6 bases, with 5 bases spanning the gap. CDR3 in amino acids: CASSLAGDTQYF. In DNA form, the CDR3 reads TGCGCCAGCAGCTTGGCCGGGGATACGCAGTATTTT. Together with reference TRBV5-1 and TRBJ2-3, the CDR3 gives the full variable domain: KAGVTQTPRYLIKTRGQQVTLSCSPISGHRSVSWYQQTPGQGLQFLFEYFSETQRNKGNFPGRFSGRQFSNSRSEMNVSTLELGDSALYLCASSLAGDTQYFGPGTRLTVL.

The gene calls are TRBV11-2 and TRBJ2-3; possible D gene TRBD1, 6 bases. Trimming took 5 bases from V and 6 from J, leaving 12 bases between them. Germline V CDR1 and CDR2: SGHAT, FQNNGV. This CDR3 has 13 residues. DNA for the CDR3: TGTGCCAGCAGCAAAACAGGGCCCGATACGCAGTATTTT. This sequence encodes CASSKTGPDTQYF.